This T cell receptor (beta chain) was identified in a study of technical replicates of blood from a handful of donors. Sequencing used immunoSEQ multiplex PCR; TCRdb keeps in-frame clones, though not all of them. The repertoire holds about 88,000 clones, with less than 95% as singletons. V gave up 2 bases and J gave up 0 bases, with 13 bases separating them. The CDR3 is 16 residues long. Germline V gene data show CDR1 as MNHEY and CDR2 as SVGAGI. This chain connects TRBV6-5 to TRBJ2-5; possibly TRBD2 for D (7 bases). The sequenced material came from T cells isolated from PBMCs. The TCR sequence derives from a human donor in good health. CDR3 in DNA: TGTGCCAGCAGTTACAGGGGGAGGGGGTACCAAGAGACCCAGTACTTC. It encodes CASSYRGRGYQETQYF.